What follows is one T cell receptor beta chain and its context. The CDR3 loop spans 15 amino acids. Looked up from germline, CDR1 is SGDLS and CDR2 is YYNGEE. The junction had 3 bases not matched to a gene; V was cut back by 0 bases and J by 5 bases. A Seattle source enrolled patients during active infection and followed them longitudinally. These data come from a study of blood T cell repertoires in COVID-19. Sequencing was performed with immunoSEQ multiplex PCR; in TCRdb, only in-frame clones are kept and a portion is missing. The sample holds roughly 99,000 clones, approximately 86% seen once. This TCR was recovered from a man aged 50 to 59 with COVID-19, enrolled during active disease. Sequencing was done on a sample of peripheral blood. This chain links TRBV9 with TRBJ2-7, with TRBD2 identical over 12 bases. The CDR3 reads CASSVGLAGANEQYF. The CDR3 bases are TGTGCCAGCAGCGTAGGACTAGCGGGGGCTAACGAGCAGTACTTC. The full variable domain, completed using reference TRBV9 and TRBJ2-7, is DSGVTQTPKHLITATGQRVTLRCSPRSGDLSVYWYQQSLDQGLQFLIQYYNGEERAKGNILERFSAQQFPDLHSELNLSSLELGDSALYFCASSVGLAGANEQYFGPGTRLTVT.